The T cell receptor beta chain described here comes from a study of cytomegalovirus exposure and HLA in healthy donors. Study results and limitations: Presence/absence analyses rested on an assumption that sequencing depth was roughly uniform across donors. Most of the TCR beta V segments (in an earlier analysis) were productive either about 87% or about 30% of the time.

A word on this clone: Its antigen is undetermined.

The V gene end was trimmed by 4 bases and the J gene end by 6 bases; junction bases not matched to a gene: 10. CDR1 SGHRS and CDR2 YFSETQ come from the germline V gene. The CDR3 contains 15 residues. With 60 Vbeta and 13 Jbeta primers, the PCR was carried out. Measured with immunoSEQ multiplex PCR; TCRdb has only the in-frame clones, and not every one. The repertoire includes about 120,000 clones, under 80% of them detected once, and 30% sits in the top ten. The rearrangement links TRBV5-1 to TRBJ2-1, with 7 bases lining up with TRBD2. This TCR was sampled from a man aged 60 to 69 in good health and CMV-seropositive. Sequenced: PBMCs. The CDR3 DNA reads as TGCGCCAGCAGCGTGGGACTACTCGACGGCAATGAGCAGTTCTTC. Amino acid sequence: CASSVGLLDGNEQFF.